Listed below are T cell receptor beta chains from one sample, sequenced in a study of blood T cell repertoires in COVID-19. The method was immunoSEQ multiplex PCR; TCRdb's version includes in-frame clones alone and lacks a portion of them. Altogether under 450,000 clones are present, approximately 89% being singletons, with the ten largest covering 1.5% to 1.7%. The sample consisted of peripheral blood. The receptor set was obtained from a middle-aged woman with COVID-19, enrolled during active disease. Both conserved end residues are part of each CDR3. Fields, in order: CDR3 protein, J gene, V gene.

CDR3aa: CASSFGSGYEQYF
j_gene: TRBJ2-7
v_gene: TRBV5-1

CDR3aa: CASSYGETQYF
j_gene: TRBJ2-5
v_gene: TRBV6-2/TRBV6-3

CDR3aa: CASRRLAGGTGELFF
j_gene: TRBJ2-2
v_gene: TRBV6-1

CDR3aa: CASSPGTSGTYNEQFF
j_gene: TRBJ2-1
v_gene: TRBV5-1

CDR3aa: CASSNSRVYEQYF
j_gene: TRBJ2-7
v_gene: TRBV6-5

CDR3aa: CASRNSGSYGYTF
j_gene: TRBJ1-2
v_gene: TRBV9

CDR3aa: CATSVESTGSYEQYF
j_gene: TRBJ2-7
v_gene: TRBV15

CDR3aa: CASSLSSGYDGYTF
j_gene: TRBJ1-2
v_gene: TRBV4-3

CDR3aa: CSARGRVTQYF
j_gene: TRBJ2-5
v_gene: TRBV20-1

CDR3aa: CASGPGGGPDTQYF
j_gene: TRBJ2-3
v_gene: TRBV28

CDR3aa: CASSLRDSRADNSPLHF
j_gene: TRBJ1-6
v_gene: TRBV7-2

CDR3aa: CASRGSHPGNTIYF
j_gene: TRBJ1-3
v_gene: TRBV19

CDR3aa: CASSLGLAGVETQYF
j_gene: TRBJ2-5
v_gene: TRBV6-2/TRBV6-3

CDR3aa: CASSLGAGPQETQYF
j_gene: TRBJ2-5
v_gene: TRBV7-3

CDR3aa: CASSTETESNQPQHF
j_gene: TRBJ1-5
v_gene: TRBV28

CDR3aa: CASSQDSGTGELFF
j_gene: TRBJ2-2
v_gene: TRBV3-1/TRBV3-2

CDR3aa: CASIRAMGQGEYGYTF
j_gene: TRBJ1-2
v_gene: TRBV28

CDR3aa: CASSARRGPNYGYTF
j_gene: TRBJ1-2
v_gene: TRBV9

CDR3aa: CASSYSRVSGYSNQPQHF
j_gene: TRBJ1-5
v_gene: TRBV6-2/TRBV6-3

CDR3aa: CASSLRTEAVGGHEQYF
j_gene: TRBJ2-7
v_gene: TRBV5-1

CDR3aa: CASSFPSGRGAGELFF
j_gene: TRBJ2-2
v_gene: TRBV2

CDR3aa: CASSLGGTGGDTQYF
j_gene: TRBJ2-3
v_gene: TRBV5-1

CDR3aa: CASSPTSDYEQYF
j_gene: TRBJ2-7
v_gene: TRBV28

CDR3aa: CAISAAGNTEAFF
j_gene: TRBJ1-1
v_gene: TRBV10-3

CDR3aa: CASRLDGRYYGYTF
j_gene: TRBJ1-2
v_gene: TRBV25-1

CDR3aa: CASSPGSGETQYF
j_gene: TRBJ2-5
v_gene: TRBV7-3

CDR3aa: CASSFTSQPQHF
j_gene: TRBJ1-5
v_gene: TRBV12-3/TRBV12-4

CDR3aa: CASPKRSSGNTIYF
j_gene: TRBJ1-3
v_gene: TRBV7-2

CDR3aa: CASSLGQGVNQPQHF
j_gene: TRBJ1-5
v_gene: TRBV5-6

CDR3aa: CASSPQGVRNEKLFF
j_gene: TRBJ1-4
v_gene: TRBV18

CDR3aa: CASSQVPGGRARNEKLFF
j_gene: TRBJ1-4
v_gene: TRBV4-3

CDR3aa: CASSPSIATYEQYF
j_gene: TRBJ2-7
v_gene: TRBV4-1

CDR3aa: CAISESIIYNEQFF
j_gene: TRBJ2-1
v_gene: TRBV10-3

CDR3aa: CASSPMRKSGTPTYEQYF
j_gene: TRBJ2-7
v_gene: TRBV18

CDR3aa: CASSLVAGARSSYNEQFF
j_gene: TRBJ2-1
v_gene: TRBV7-8